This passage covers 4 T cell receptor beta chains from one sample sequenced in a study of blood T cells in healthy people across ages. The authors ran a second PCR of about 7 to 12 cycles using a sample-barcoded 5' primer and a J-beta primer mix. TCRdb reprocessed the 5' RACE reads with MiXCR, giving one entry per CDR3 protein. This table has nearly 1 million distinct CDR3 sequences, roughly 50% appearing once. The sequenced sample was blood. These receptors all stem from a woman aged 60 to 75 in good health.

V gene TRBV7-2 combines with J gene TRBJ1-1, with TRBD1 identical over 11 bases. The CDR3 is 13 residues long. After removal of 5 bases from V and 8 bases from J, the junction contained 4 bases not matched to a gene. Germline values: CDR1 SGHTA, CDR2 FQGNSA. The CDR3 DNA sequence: TGTGCCAGCAGCGGGACAGGGGGGTTGGAAGCTTTCTTT. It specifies CASSGTGGLEAFF.

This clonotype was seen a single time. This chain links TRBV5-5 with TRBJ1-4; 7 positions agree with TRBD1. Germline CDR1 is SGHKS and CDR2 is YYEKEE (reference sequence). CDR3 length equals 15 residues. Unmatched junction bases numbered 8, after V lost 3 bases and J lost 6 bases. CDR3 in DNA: TGTGCCAGCAGCTCAAAGGGGGCGTCTTATGAAAAACTGTTTTTT. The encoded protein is CASSSKGASYEKLFF.

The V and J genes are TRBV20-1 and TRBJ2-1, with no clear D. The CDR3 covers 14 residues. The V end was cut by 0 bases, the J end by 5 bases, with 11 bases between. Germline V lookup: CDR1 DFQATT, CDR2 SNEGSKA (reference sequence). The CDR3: CSARDGRVHNEQFF. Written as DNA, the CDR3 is TGCAGTGCTAGAGATGGGCGAGTCCACAATGAGCAGTTCTTC.

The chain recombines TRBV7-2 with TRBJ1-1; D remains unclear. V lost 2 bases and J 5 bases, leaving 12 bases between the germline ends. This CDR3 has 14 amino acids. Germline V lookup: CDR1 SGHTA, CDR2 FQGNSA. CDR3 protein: CASSLMRERTEAFF. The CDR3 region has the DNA TGTGCCAGCAGCTTAATGCGGGAAAGGACTGAAGCTTTCTTT. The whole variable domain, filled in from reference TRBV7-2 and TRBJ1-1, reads GAGVSQSPSNKVTEKGKDVELRCDPISGHTALYWYRQSLGQGLEFLIYFQGNSAPDKSGLPSDRFSAERTGGSVSTLTIQRTQQEDSAVYLCASSLMRERTEAFFGQGTRLTVV.